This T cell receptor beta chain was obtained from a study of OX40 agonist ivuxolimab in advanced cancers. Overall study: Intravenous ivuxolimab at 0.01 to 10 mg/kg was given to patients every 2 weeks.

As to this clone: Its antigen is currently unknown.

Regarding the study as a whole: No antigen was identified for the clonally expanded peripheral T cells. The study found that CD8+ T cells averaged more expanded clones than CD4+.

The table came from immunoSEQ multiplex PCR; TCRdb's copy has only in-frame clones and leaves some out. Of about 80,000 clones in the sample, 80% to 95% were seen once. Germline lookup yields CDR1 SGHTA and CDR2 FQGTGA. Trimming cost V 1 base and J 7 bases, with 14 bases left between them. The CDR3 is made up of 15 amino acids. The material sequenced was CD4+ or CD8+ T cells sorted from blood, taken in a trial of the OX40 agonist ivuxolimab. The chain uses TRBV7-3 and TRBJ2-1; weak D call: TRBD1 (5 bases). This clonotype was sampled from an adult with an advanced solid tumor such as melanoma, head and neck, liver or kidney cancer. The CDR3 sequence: CASSLRTPAGNEQFF. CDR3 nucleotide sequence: TGTGCCAGCAGCTTAAGGACCCCGGCAGGGAATGAGCAGTTCTTC.